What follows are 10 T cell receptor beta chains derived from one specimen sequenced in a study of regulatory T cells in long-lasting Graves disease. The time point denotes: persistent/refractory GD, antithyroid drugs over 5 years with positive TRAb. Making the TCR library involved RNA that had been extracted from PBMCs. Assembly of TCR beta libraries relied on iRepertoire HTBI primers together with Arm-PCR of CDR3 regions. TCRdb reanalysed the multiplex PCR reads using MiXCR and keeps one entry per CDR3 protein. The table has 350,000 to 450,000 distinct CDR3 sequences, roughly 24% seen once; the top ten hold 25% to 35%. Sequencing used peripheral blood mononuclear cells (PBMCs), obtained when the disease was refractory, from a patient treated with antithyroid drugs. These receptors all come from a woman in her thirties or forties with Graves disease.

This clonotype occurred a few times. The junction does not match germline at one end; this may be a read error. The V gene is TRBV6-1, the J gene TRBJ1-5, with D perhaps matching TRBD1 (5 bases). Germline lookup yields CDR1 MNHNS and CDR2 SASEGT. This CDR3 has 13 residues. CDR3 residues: CASRDRGKQPQHF. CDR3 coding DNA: TGTGCCAGCAGAGACCGGGGCAAGCAGCCCCAGCATTTT.

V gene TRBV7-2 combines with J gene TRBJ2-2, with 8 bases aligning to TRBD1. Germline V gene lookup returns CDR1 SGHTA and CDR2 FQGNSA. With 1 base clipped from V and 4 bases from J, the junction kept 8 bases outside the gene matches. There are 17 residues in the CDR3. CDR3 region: CASSLVSRQGSTGELFF. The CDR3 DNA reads TGTGCCAGCAGCTTAGTTTCGAGACAGGGGAGCACCGGGGAGCTGTTTTTT.

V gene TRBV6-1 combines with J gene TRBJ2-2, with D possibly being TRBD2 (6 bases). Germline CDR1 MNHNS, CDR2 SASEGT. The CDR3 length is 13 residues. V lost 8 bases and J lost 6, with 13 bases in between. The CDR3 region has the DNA TGTGCCAGCCAACGGGAGAAGTCCGGGGAGCTGTTTTTT. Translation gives CASQREKSGELFF.

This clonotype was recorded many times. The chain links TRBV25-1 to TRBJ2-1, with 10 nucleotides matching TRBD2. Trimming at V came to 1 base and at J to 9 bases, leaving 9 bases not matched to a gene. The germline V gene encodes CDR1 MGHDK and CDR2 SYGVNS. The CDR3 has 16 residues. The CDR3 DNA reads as TGTGCCAGCAGTGAATCACGACTAGCGGGCGTCGTTGAGCAGTTCTTC. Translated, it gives CASSESRLAGVVEQFF.

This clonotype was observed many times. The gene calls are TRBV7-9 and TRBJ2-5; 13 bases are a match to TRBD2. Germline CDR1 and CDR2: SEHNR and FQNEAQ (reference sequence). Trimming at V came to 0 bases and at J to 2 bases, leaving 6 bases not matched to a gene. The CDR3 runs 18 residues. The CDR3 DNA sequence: TGTGCCAGCAGCTTAGCGGCACTGGGACTAGCGGGGCAAGAGACCCAGTACTTC. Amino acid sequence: CASSLAALGLAGQETQYF.

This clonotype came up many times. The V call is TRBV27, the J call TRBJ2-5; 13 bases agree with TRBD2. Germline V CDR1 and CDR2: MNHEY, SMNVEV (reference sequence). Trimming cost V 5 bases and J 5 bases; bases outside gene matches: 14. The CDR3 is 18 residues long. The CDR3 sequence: CASSRLGLAGLFAETQYF. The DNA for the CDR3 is TGTGCCAGCAGTCGACTGGGACTAGCGGGACTCTTCGCGGAGACCCAGTACTTC.

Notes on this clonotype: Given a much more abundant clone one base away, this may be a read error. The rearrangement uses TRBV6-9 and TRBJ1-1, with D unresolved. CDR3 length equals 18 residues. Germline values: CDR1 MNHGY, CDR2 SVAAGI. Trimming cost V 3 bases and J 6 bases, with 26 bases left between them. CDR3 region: CASSYIPGIRRIHPEAFF. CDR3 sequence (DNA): TGTGCCAGCAGTTACATTCCCGGGATACGCAGGATTCACCCTGAAGCTTTCTTT.

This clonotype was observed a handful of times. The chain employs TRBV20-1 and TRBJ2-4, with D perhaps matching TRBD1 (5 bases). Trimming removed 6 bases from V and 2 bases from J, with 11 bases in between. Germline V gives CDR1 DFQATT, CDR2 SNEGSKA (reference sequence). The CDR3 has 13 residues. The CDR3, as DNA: TGCAGTGCCATTAGGACAACCAAAAACATTCAGTACTTC. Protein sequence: CSAIRTTKNIQYF.

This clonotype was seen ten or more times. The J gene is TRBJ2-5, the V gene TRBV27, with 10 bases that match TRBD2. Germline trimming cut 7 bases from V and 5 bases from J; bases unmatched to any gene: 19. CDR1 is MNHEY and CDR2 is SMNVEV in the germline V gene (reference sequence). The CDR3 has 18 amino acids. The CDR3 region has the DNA TGTGCCAGCACTCCCTCGGGGTCTAGCGGGAGTCGTTGGGAGACCCAGTACTTC. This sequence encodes CASTPSGSSGSRWETQYF.

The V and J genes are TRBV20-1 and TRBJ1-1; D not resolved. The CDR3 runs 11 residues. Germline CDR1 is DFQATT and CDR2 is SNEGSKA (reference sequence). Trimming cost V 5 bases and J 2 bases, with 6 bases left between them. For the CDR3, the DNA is TGCAGTGCTGTGGATAACACTGAAGCTTTCTTT. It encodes CSAVDNTEAFF.